What follows are 13 T cell receptor beta chains derived from one specimen sequenced in a study of Graves' ophthalmopathy and Graves' hyperthyroidism (dated by TCRdb to the late 2010s). Instrument on record: Illumina HiSeq 2000. For repertoire sequencing, TCR beta CDR3 regions were amplified from RNA transcripts. The first round of RT-PCR was done with HTBI primers and the Qiagen OneStep RT-PCR kit, and was followed by a second round of multiplex PCR, then size selection and purification. The raw public reads went through TCRdb reprocessing: fastp at Q25, MiXCR clone calling, in-frame beta chains kept. Each CDR3 protein gets just one entry, which takes the most common genes and DNA from the rows behind it. The sample table holds around 340,000 distinct CDR3 sequences, of which roughly a sixth were seen once. The ten most abundant clones make up approximately 13% of the sample. The sequenced sample consisted of peripheral blood. The receptor source for this set is an adult man with Graves' ophthalmopathy.

This clonotype appeared many times. The chain employs TRBV7-2 and TRBJ1-6, with D unclear. From germline, CDR1 is SGHTA and CDR2 FQGNSA. This CDR3 is 16 amino acids long. Trimming shortened V by 3 bases and J by 8 bases, and 17 bases separated the two germline ends. The CDR3 bases are TGTGCCAGCAGCTTCCTGACAACAGAGCGGGATTCACCCCTCCACTTT. It is translated as CASSFLTTERDSPLHF.

This clonotype was counted many times. This rearrangement joins TRBV15 to TRBJ1-2, with D possibly being TRBD1 (6 bases). The CDR3 has 15 amino acids. Trimming stripped 0 bases from V and 3 bases from J, with 11 bases between. Germline CDR1 reads LNHNV; CDR2 reads YYDKDF (reference sequence). The CDR3 here is CATSRDGPGDYGYTF. The CDR3 DNA reads as TGTGCCACCAGCAGAGATGGGCCAGGGGACTATGGCTACACCTTC. Full variable domain (remainder filled in from reference TRBV15 and TRBJ1-2): DAMVIQNPRYQVTQFGKPVTLSCSQTLNHNVMYWYQQKSSQAPKLLFHYYDKDFNNEADTPDNFQSRRPNTSFCFLDIRSPGLGDTAMYLCATSRDGPGDYGYTFGSGTRLTVV.

This rearrangement joins TRBV30 to TRBJ2-5; unclear D gene. Per the germline V gene, CDR1 is GTSNPN and CDR2 is SVGIG (reference sequence). The ends were cut back, 5 bases at V and 6 bases at J, with 19 bases in the middle. This CDR3 has 14 amino acids. The CDR3 here is CAWEDGRLEKTQYF. DNA for the CDR3: TGTGCCTGGGAAGATGGACGGCTCGAAAAGACCCAGTACTTC.

The genes are TRBV28 and TRBJ2-5, with no clear D. V was trimmed by 1 base and J by 1 base, leaving 13 bases between them. The CDR3 has 16 amino acids. Germline V gene data show CDR1 as MDHEN and CDR2 as SYDVKM. In DNA form, the CDR3 reads TGTGCCAGCAGTTTATCGCAGACACCCAGCCAAGAGACCCAGTACTTC. It translates to CASSLSQTPSQETQYF.

This clonotype occurred many times. V usage is TRBV4-1 and J usage is TRBJ2-7; D gene uncertain. V was trimmed by 3 bases and J by 5 bases, leaving 14 bases between them. Germline CDR1 and CDR2: MGHRA and YSYEKL. The CDR3 is 14 amino acids. This chain's CDR3 is CASSHPSRQHEQYF. DNA of the CDR3: TGCGCCAGCAGCCACCCCTCGCGGCAGCACGAGCAGTACTTC.

This clonotype was counted many times. V is TRBV28 and J is TRBJ2-7, with TRBD1 matching over 7 bases. Germline V gene data show CDR1 as MDHEN and CDR2 as SYDVKM. The CDR3 loop spans 12 amino acids. With V trimmed by 10 bases and J by 5 bases, 8 bases remained unmatched. The CDR3 nucleotides are TGTGCCACGAAAGGGGGCTGGAACGAGCAGTACTTC. Residues: CATKGGWNEQYF.

The CDR3 spells CAIRTSGGRPSYEQYF. For the CDR3, the DNA is TGTGCCATCAGGACGTCGGGCGGGAGACCCTCCTACGAGCAGTACTTC. This chain connects TRBV10-3 to TRBJ2-7; 7 nucleotides line up with TRBD2. The CDR3 covers 16 residues. Germline values: CDR1 ENHRY, CDR2 SYGVKD. The V gene end was trimmed by 6 bases and the J gene end by 0 bases; junction bases not matched to a gene: 11.

The J gene is TRBJ2-7, the V gene TRBV29-1; TRBD2 matches at 13 bases. The CDR3 covers 14 residues. The trim removed 1 base at V and 7 bases at J, leaving 4 bases unmatched. CDR1 SQVTM and CDR2 ANQGSEA come from the germline V gene. The CDR3 loop is CSVEGTSGSREQYF. Here the CDR3 DNA reads TGCAGCGTTGAAGGGACTAGCGGGAGCAGAGAGCAGTACTTC.

This chain uses TRBV6-2 or TRBV6-3 with TRBJ1-2; TRBD1 matches at 7 bases. J lost 7 bases, V lost 2 bases, and 16 bases had no gene match. Germline CDR1 and CDR2: MNHEY and SVGEGT. The CDR3 contains 17 residues. This chain's CDR3 is CASSYPSTGWDQRGYTF. The CDR3 coding sequence is TGTGCCAGCAGTTACCCCTCGACAGGGTGGGATCAGCGTGGCTACACCTTC.

CDR3 sequence (DNA): TGTGCCAGCCGGTTCGCGGGACAGGTCTCACCCCTCCACTTT. This codes for CASRFAGQVSPLHF. The chain is built from TRBV28 and TRBJ1-6, with 8 bases that match TRBD1. CDR1 is MDHEN, CDR2 SYDVKM, per germline. The CDR3 is 14 amino acids. The V and J ends lost 8 bases and 10 bases, in that order; junction bases with no gene match: 10.

This clonotype was seen only a few times. The chain links TRBV18 to TRBJ1-1; D call uncertain. Per germline, CDR1 KGHSH and CDR2 LQKENI. Trimming cost V 3 bases and J 5 bases, with 13 bases left between them. CDR3 length equals 14 residues. The CDR3 coding sequence is TGTGCCAGCTCACCGGCTCAACCTAATACTGAAGCTTTCTTT. Its protein product is CASSPAQPNTEAFF.

There are many counts of this clonotype. The chain is built from TRBV6-1 and TRBJ1-5; D gene unclear. The CDR3 contains 13 residues. Deletions cut 6 bases from V and 0 bases from J, with 6 bases between. Germline assignment: CDR1 MNHNS and CDR2 SASEGT. The CDR3 spells CASRPYSNQPQHF. The CDR3 coding sequence is TGTGCCAGCAGACCATATAGCAATCAGCCCCAGCATTTT.

This clonotype was observed at least ten times. The J gene is TRBJ1-1, the V gene TRBV6-2 or TRBV6-3, with a weak D call TRBD1 (6 bases). Per the germline V gene, CDR1 is MNHEY and CDR2 is SVGEGT. V was pared by 6 bases and J by 4 bases, with 12 bases between. The length of the CDR3 is 13 residues. CDR3 residues: CASSTGFGTEAFF. The CDR3 nucleotides read TGTGCCAGCAGCACAGGGTTTGGCACTGAAGCTTTCTTT.